The T cell receptor (beta chain) under discussion was sequenced for a study of T cells in Graves' hyperthyroidism and ophthalmopathy. This clonotype was seen repeatedly, ten times or more. Researchers amplified the TCR beta CDR3 regions from RNA transcripts. The TCR CDR3 first-round RT-PCR relied on the HTBI primer set. From the multiplex PCR reads, TCRdb called clonotypes with MiXCR, one entry per CDR3 protein. The data show a few hundred thousand distinct CDR3 sequences, roughly an eighth seen once. The sample was blood. The source is a woman between 18 and 29 years old with Graves' hyperthyroidism.

The CDR3 spells CASSNGWGVQPQHF. The CDR3, as DNA: TGTGCCAGCAGCAACGGGTGGGGGGTACAGCCCCAGCATTTT. This chain connects TRBV6-1 to TRBJ1-5; the D gene is possibly TRBD1 (5 bases). Germline V gene sequence: CDR1 MNHNS, CDR2 SASEGT. Trimming shortened V by 6 bases and J by 7 bases, and 16 bases separated the two germline ends. The CDR3 spans 14 residues.